These 18 T cell receptor beta chains originate from one sample sequenced in a study of blood T cell repertoires in COVID-19. Clones were read by immunoSEQ multiplex PCR, and TCRdb kept only the in-frame ones, dropping some. This table holds about 220,000 clones, over 65% found once. Sequencing input: PBMCs or T cells enriched from blood (not recorded which). Receptor source: a woman aged 55-70 years who had recovered from COVID-19.

J is TRBJ1-2 and V is TRBV7-7; D is uncertain. Per the germline V gene, CDR1 is SSHAT and CDR2 is FNYEAQ (reference sequence). V dropped 1 base and J dropped 8 bases, with 5 bases sitting between them. CDR3 size: 11 residues. The CDR3, as DNA: TGTGCCAGCAGCTTAGGTCGGGGCTACACCTTC. Translated, it gives CASSLGRGYTF.

V and J are TRBV29-1 and TRBJ1-2; D is perhaps TRBD1 (5 bases). This CDR3 has 15 amino acids. Germline lookup yields CDR1 SQVTM and CDR2 ANQGSEA. Deletions cut 3 bases from V and 5 bases from J, with 19 bases between. The CDR3 here is CSVDVSQGGRYGYTF. The CDR3 DNA reads TGCAGCGTTGATGTAAGCCAGGGAGGGAGGTATGGCTACACCTTC. The full variable domain, its missing parts supplied by reference TRBV29-1 and TRBJ1-2, is SAVISQKPSRDICQRGTSLTIQCQVDSQVTMMFWYRQQPGQSLTLIATANQGSEATYESGFVIDKFPISRPNLTFSTLTVSNMSPEDSSIYLCSVDVSQGGRYGYTFGSGTRLTVV.

This clone showed up just a few times. The V and J genes are TRBV3-1 (or the pseudogene TRBV3-2) and TRBJ1-3, with D possibly matching TRBD1 (5 bases). CDR1 LGHDT and CDR2 YNNKEL come from the germline V gene (reference sequence). The V end lost 1 base, the J end lost 8 bases, and 15 bases lay between the germline ends. The CDR3 contains 15 residues. CDR3 region: CASSQGGGRGHTIYF. The CDR3 bases are TGTGCCAGCAGCCAAGGGGGGGGAAGAGGGCACACCATATATTTT.

The chain combines TRBV3-1 (or the pseudogene TRBV3-2) with TRBJ2-1; the match to TRBD2 covers 10 bases. Germline V gives CDR1 LGHDT, CDR2 YNNKEL (reference sequence). The trim removed 3 bases at V and 2 bases at J, leaving 10 bases unmatched. This CDR3 region has 18 residues. CDR3 sequence reads: CASSHPSGGASTYNEQFF. The CDR3 DNA follows: TGTGCCAGCAGCCATCCCAGCGGGGGGGCCTCGACCTACAATGAGCAGTTCTTC.

This clone appeared a few times. The chain joins TRBV6-5 to TRBJ2-1, with TRBD1 matching over 8 bases. Germline CDR1 MNHEY, CDR2 SVGAGI. V was pared by 9 bases and J by 7 bases, with 5 bases of the junction left unmatched. The CDR3 length is 12 residues. DNA for the CDR3: TGTGCCAGTCGCAGGGGGCCGAATGAGCAGTTCTTC. It yields the protein CASRRGPNEQFF.

V is TRBV30 and J is TRBJ1-2; 8 bases are shared with TRBD1. The CDR3 contains 14 residues. Germline lookup yields CDR1 GTSNPN and CDR2 SVGIG (reference sequence). V lost 3 bases to trimming and J lost 0 bases; unmatched junction nucleotides: 3. CDR3 sequence (DNA): TGTGCCTGGAGCCCGGGACAGGCTAACTATGGCTACACCTTC. Translating gives CAWSPGQANYGYTF.

The chain couples TRBV10-1 to TRBJ1-5; the D is unclear. CDR1 WNHNN and CDR2 SYGVQD come from the germline V gene (reference sequence). The CDR3 is 16 amino acids. V shed 6 bases and J shed 4 bases, with 19 bases lying between them. CDR3 sequence: CASRALPRRWNQPQHF. The DNA for the CDR3 is TGCGCCAGCAGGGCCCTGCCGAGGAGGTGGAATCAGCCCCAGCATTTT.

This clone was observed a single time. The chain recombines TRBV11-3 with TRBJ1-2; D possibly corresponds to TRBD1 (6 bases). Trimming removed 7 bases from V and 4 bases from J, with 28 bases in between. The CDR3 totals 18 residues. In germline, CDR1 is SGHNT, CDR2 YENEEA. In DNA, the CDR3 is TGTGCCAGCACCGGCATTAAAGGGGACAAGACTCTCTTCTATGGCTACACCTTC. This gives the protein CASTGIKGDKTLFYGYTF.

This chain joins TRBV19 and TRBJ2-3, with 11 nucleotides matching TRBD1. The CDR3 length is 15 residues. Germline V lookup: CDR1 LNHDA, CDR2 SQIVND (reference sequence). V lost 9 bases to trimming and J lost 5 bases; unmatched junction nucleotides: 10. The CDR3 loop reads CASNLGTGGEDTQYF. The DNA for the CDR3 is TGTGCCAGCAATTTGGGGACAGGGGGAGAAGATACGCAGTATTTT. The whole variable domain, remainder taken from reference TRBV19 and TRBJ2-3, is DGGITQSPKYLFRKEGQNVTLSCEQNLNHDAMYWYRQDPGQGLRLIYYSQIVNDFQKGDIAEGYSVSREKKESFPLTVTSAQKNPTAFYLCASNLGTGGEDTQYFGPGTRLTVL.

The V and J genes are TRBV18 and TRBJ2-2, with D hard to call. Germline V CDR1 and CDR2: KGHSH, LQKENI. This CDR3 region has 14 residues. Trimming removed 1 base from V and 1 base from J, with 4 bases in between. The CDR3: CASSPLGNTGELFF. The CDR3 DNA reads as TGTGCCAGCTCACCACTCGGGAACACCGGGGAGCTGTTTTTT. The whole variable domain, remainder taken from reference TRBV18 and TRBJ2-2, is NAGVMQNPRHLVRRRGQEARLRCSPMKGHSHVYWYRQLPEEGLKFMVYLQKENIIDESGMPKERFSAEFPKEGPSILRIQQVVRGDSAAYFCASSPLGNTGELFFGEGSRLTVL.

The V call is TRBV29-1, the J call TRBJ2-5; TRBD1 matches at 9 bases. J gave up 4 bases and V 6 bases, and 6 bases lay outside the gene matches. Germline CDR1 and CDR2: SQVTM and ANQGSEA. There are 13 residues in the CDR3. The DNA of the CDR3 is TGCAGCGTCGCAACGACAGGGGGAGAGACCCAGTACTTC. Translating it yields CSVATTGGETQYF.

The chain uses TRBV5-5 and TRBJ1-2, with 7 bases matching TRBD1. Germline V lookup: CDR1 SGHKS, CDR2 YYEKEE (reference sequence). J lost 3 bases, V lost 7 bases, and 12 bases had no gene match. There are 15 residues in the CDR3. This chain's CDR3 is CASLEGANPYYGYTF. CDR3 in DNA: TGTGCCAGCCTGGAGGGGGCCAACCCTTACTATGGCTACACCTTC.

Remarks on this clone: Relative to the germline gene, one junction end is altered; a read error may explain this. V gene TRBV6-2 or TRBV6-3 combines with J gene TRBJ2-2, with D tentatively TRBD2 (6 bases). From germline, CDR1 is MNHEY and CDR2 SVGEGT. The CDR3 extends over 15 amino acids. The CDR3 protein is CASRYSGTRTGELFF. The CDR3 DNA reads TGTGCCAGCAGATACTCCGGGACTCGGACCGGGGAGCTGTTTTTT.

V gene TRBV6-5 combines with J gene TRBJ1-6; D not certain. CDR3 length: 15 amino acids. The ends were cut back, 4 bases at V and 9 bases at J, with 16 bases in the middle. CDR1 is MNHEY, CDR2 SVGAGI, per germline. The CDR3 bases are TGTGCCAGCAGTTTGGCCAACCGCGGCTCTTCACCCCTCCACTTT. Amino acids: CASSLANRGSSPLHF.

The chain combines TRBV6-5 with TRBJ1-1; D is ambiguous. Germline assignment: CDR1 MNHEY and CDR2 SVGAGI. The CDR3 spans 15 residues. The germline V and J ends were trimmed by 5 bases and 2 bases, with 15 bases remaining between them. CDR3 coding DNA: TGTGCCAGCAGTCCTCTTCAGAAACATAACACTGAAGCTTTCTTT. It encodes CASSPLQKHNTEAFF.

This clone was counted between two and nine times. J is TRBJ1-4 and V is TRBV5-1; D may be TRBD1 (5 bases). The CDR3 is 15 residues long. The germline V and J ends were trimmed by 4 bases and 8 bases, with 18 bases remaining between them. Germline-derived CDR1 and CDR2 are SGHRS and YFSETQ. The CDR3 loop reads CASSDRTGTAEKLFF. For the CDR3, the DNA is TGCGCCAGCAGCGATAGAACAGGAACTGCCGAAAAACTGTTTTTT.

The chain employs TRBV20-1 and TRBJ1-1; D is uncertain. The CDR3 consists of 15 residues. Germline CDR1 and CDR2: DFQATT and SNEGSKA (reference sequence). Trimming left V 3 bases short and J 0 bases short, with 14 bases between. CDR3 region: CSASPGGNVNTEAFF. The CDR3 DNA reads as TGCAGTGCTAGTCCTGGAGGGAATGTGAACACTGAAGCTTTCTTT.

This clone has just a few counts. The chain joins TRBV6-5 to TRBJ1-4, with D perhaps TRBD1 (6 bases). The germline V gene has CDR1 MNHEY and CDR2 SVGAGI. V was cut by 0 bases and J by 7 bases, with 12 bases left in between. The CDR3 has 15 residues. Written as DNA, the CDR3 is TGTGCCAGCAGTTACTCGAGGGCAGGGGTTGAAAAACTGTTTTTT. Translating gives CASSYSRAGVEKLFF.